The sample holds many counts of the clone carrying this T cell receptor beta chain. Samples came from axillary lymph nodes draining the breast cancer. MiXCR was run by TCRdb on the multiplex PCR reads, yielding one entry per CDR3 protein. The data show nearly 200,000 distinct CDR3 sequences, with approximately 33% seen just once and roughly 4.3% held by the top ten. This CDR3 comprises 16 residues. The germline gives CDR1 DFQATT, CDR2 SNEGSKA (reference sequence). V trimming: 5 bases; J trimming: 6 bases; junction bases outside the gene matches: 11. This sample is drawn from a study of breast tumors, draining lymph nodes, adjacent tissues.

The sample comprised axillary lymph node tissue. The sequence derives from a female donor with breast cancer. Some clones in this sample may be carry-over from other donors' samples. The V call is TRBV20-1, the J call TRBJ2-1; 12 bases are a match to TRBD1. The CDR3 sequence is CSAVTGTGGFGNEQFF. The DNA of the CDR3 is TGCAGTGCTGTAACCGGGACAGGGGGCTTCGGCAATGAGCAGTTCTTC.